Sequencing of this T cell receptor (beta chain) was carried out in a study of long-term antiretroviral therapy in people with HIV. V was pared by 1 base and J by 3 bases, with 2 bases of the junction left unmatched. The CDR3 totals 14 residues. Germline V CDR1 and CDR2: MGHRA, YSYEKL. Samples were assayed with immunoSEQ v3.0 at survey level. Assay used: immunoSEQ multiplex PCR; TCRdb lists only in-frame clones, some missing. Counted here are over 30,000 clones, under 85% occurring once; the ten biggest clones make up 3% to 4%. About this clone: Its antigen is not known.

Whole-study results and caveats: Before ART, certain clones expanded, and these dominated the repertoire at all time points.

The rearrangement links TRBV4-1 to TRBJ1-2; 7 bases fit TRBD1. This TCR derives from a man aged 45-65 years with HIV. The sample was unsorted PBMCs, taken 3 years after starting antiretroviral therapy. The CDR3, as DNA: TGCGCCAGCAGCCAAGTCACAGGGGACTATGGCTACACCTTC. Amino acids: CASSQVTGDYGYTF.